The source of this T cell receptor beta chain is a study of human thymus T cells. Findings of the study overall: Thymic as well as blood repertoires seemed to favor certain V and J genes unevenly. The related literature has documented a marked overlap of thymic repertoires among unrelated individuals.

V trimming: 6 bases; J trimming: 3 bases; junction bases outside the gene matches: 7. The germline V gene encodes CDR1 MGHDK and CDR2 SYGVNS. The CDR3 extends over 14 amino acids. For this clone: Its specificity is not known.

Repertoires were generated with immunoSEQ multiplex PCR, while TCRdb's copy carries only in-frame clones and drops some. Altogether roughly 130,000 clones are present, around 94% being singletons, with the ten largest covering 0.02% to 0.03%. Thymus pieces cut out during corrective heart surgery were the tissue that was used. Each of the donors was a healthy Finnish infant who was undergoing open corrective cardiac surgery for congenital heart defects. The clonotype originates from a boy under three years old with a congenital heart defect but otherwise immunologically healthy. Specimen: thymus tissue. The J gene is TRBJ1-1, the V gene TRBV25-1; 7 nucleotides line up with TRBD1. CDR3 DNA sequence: TGTGCCAGCAGCCCTACCAGGGGGTACACTGAAGCTTTCTTT. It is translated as CASSPTRGYTEAFF.